Below, 15 T cell receptor beta chains from the same sample are listed, as sequenced in a study of blood T cell repertoires in COVID-19. Only in-frame clones appear in the TCRdb table, and some are missing; sequencing was by immunoSEQ multiplex PCR. The table has around 250,000 clones, 75% to 95% seen once; the top ten hold approximately 3%. Sequencing input: PBMCs or T cells enriched from blood (not recorded which). The receptors shown here come from a man aged 40-50 years who had been exposed to COVID-19.

CDR3 sequence reads: CASSDREGQPQHF. The CDR3 region has the DNA TGTGCCAGCAGTGACAGGGAGGGTCAGCCCCAGCATTTT. The chain recombines TRBV6-4 with TRBJ1-5; D not certain. Germline values: CDR1 MRHNA, CDR2 SNTAGT. CDR3 length equals 13 residues. V lost 2 bases and J 6 bases, leaving 8 bases between the germline ends.

The V gene is TRBV19, the J gene TRBJ1-2; 8 bases are shared with TRBD1. Looked up from germline, CDR1 is LNHDA and CDR2 is SQIVND (reference sequence). The V gene end was trimmed by 8 bases and the J gene end by 4 bases; junction bases not matched to a gene: 9. This CDR3 has 14 residues. CDR3 DNA sequence: TGTGCCAGTGCTGGGACAGGAAACAGCTATGGCTACACCTTC. This codes for CASAGTGNSYGYTF.

The chain carries TRBV7-2 and TRBJ2-5; TRBD2 is a possible D gene (5 bases). Germline loops: CDR1 SGHTA, CDR2 FQGNSA. The CDR3 has 17 residues. The V end lost 1 base, the J end lost 7 bases, and 22 bases lay between the germline ends. In DNA form, the CDR3 reads TGTGCCAGCAGCTTAGGCCCTCACGGACTTCGCGAAGCGACCCAGTACTTC. Translated: CASSLGPHGLREATQYF.

This clone appeared a single time. The chain couples TRBV11-3 to TRBJ2-3; TRBD2 aligns across 9 bases. The CDR3 has 14 residues. V was clipped by 3 bases and J by 9 bases; unmatched bases: 7. Germline V lookup: CDR1 SGHNT, CDR2 YENEEA. The CDR3 loop is CASSLEVAGETQYF. The DNA for the CDR3 is TGTGCCAGCAGCTTGGAGGTAGCGGGAGAGACGCAGTATTTT.

The rearrangement joins TRBV30 to TRBJ1-6; perhaps TRBD1 as D (5 bases). The germline V gene encodes CDR1 GTSNPN and CDR2 SVGIG (reference sequence). The V gene lost 4 bases and the J gene lost 9 bases, with 16 bases spanning the gap. This CDR3 contains 14 residues. The CDR3 loop is CAWTIEVRGSPLHF. The CDR3 DNA sequence: TGTGCCTGGACTATTGAAGTTAGGGGTTCACCCCTCCACTTT.

A remark on this clone: Other DNA sequences in the sample encode the same CDR3. The genes are TRBV2 and TRBJ1-5; TRBD1 is a possible D gene (5 bases). Germline assignment: CDR1 SNHLY and CDR2 FYNNEI. V lost 2 bases, J lost 4 bases, and 9 bases lay in between. This CDR3 comprises 14 residues. The CDR3 here is CASSELRGNQPQHF. The DNA for the CDR3 is TGTGCCAGCAGTGAACTAAGGGGTAATCAGCCCCAGCATTTT. Drawing the rest from reference TRBV2 and TRBJ1-5, the complete variable domain is EPEVTQTPSHQVTQMGQEVILRCVPISNHLYFYWYRQILGQKVEFLVSFYNNEISEKSEIFDDQFSVERPDGSNFTLKIRSTKLEDSAMYFCASSELRGNQPQHFGDGTRLSIL.

The V call is TRBV24-1, the J call TRBJ2-3; 7 bases agree with TRBD1. This CDR3 contains 14 residues. The J segment lost 2 bases and the V segment lost 9 bases, leaving 7 bases of the junction unmatched. The germline CDR1 and CDR2 sequences are KGHDR and SFDVKD. The CDR3 bases are TGTGCCACCGGGGCCGGGACAGTCACAGATACGCAGTATTTT. Translating it yields CATGAGTVTDTQYF.

The genes are TRBV28 and TRBJ2-5; D gene unclear. V was cut by 6 bases and J by 4 bases, with 12 bases left in between. The CDR3 totals 13 residues. CDR1 and CDR2 (germline): MDHEN, SYDVKM. The CDR3 reads CASRPPPGETQYF. In DNA form, the CDR3 reads TGTGCCAGCAGACCCCCCCCCGGAGAGACCCAGTACTTC.

The chain couples TRBV4-1 to TRBJ2-3, with 12 positions matching TRBD1. The CDR3 consists of 18 residues. Germline CDR1 MGHRA, CDR2 YSYEKL. The trim removed 4 bases at V and 1 base at J, leaving 9 bases unmatched. Written as DNA, the CDR3 is TGCGCCAGCAGCCCCGGGACAGGGGGCCGTTATGGCACAGATACGCAGTATTTT. Translated: CASSPGTGGRYGTDTQYF.

The chain is built from TRBV5-1 and TRBJ2-5; maybe TRBD2 (5 bases). Trimming cost V 0 bases and J 5 bases, with 5 bases left between them. The germline V gene has CDR1 SGHRS and CDR2 YFSETQ. There are 12 residues in the CDR3. CDR3 bases: TGCGCCAGCAGCTTGGCGGGGGAGACCCAGTACTTC. Encoded protein: CASSLAGETQYF.

DNA of the CDR3: TGTGCCAGCAGTTTCGGGATGGGCTCCTACAATGAGCAGTTCTTC. Its protein is CASSFGMGSYNEQFF. The V gene is TRBV28, the J gene TRBJ2-1; perhaps TRBD2 as D (5 bases). V shed 3 bases and J shed 0 bases, with 9 bases lying between them. Germline CDR1 is MDHEN and CDR2 is SYDVKM. The CDR3 has 15 amino acids.

For this clone: At one of its ends the junction is not consistent with the germline gene, which may arise from a read error. The rearrangement uses TRBV7-7 and TRBJ1-5, with a tentative D call TRBD1 (5 bases). The CDR3 runs to 16 residues. CDR1 is SSHAT and CDR2 is FNYEAQ in the germline V gene (reference sequence). The DNA for the CDR3 is TGTGCTAGCAGCTACCACCGGGACTGTAGCAATCAGCCCCAGCATTTT. Protein product: CASSYHRDCSNQPQHF.

The chain recombines TRBV6-5 with TRBJ2-2; 8 nucleotides agree with TRBD1. The CDR3 has 15 amino acids. Germline assignment: CDR1 MNHEY and CDR2 SVGAGI. The trim removed 7 bases at V and 5 bases at J, leaving 9 bases unmatched. CDR3 sequence (DNA): TGTGCCAGCACCCCGGGGACAGGAGGGACCGGGGAGCTGTTTTTT. Amino acids: CASTPGTGGTGELFF.

V gene TRBV6-5 combines with J gene TRBJ2-5; 12 bases map to TRBD2. The CDR3 runs 16 residues. Germline V CDR1 and CDR2: MNHEY, SVGAGI. The trim removed 0 bases at V and 5 bases at J, leaving 4 bases unmatched. The CDR3, as DNA: TGTGCCAGCAGTTACTCACGGACTAGCGGGACGGAGACCCAGTACTTC. Protein sequence: CASSYSRTSGTETQYF.

The chain combines TRBV28 with TRBJ1-1, with 7 bases fitting TRBD1. Germline trimming cut 6 bases from V and 0 bases from J; bases unmatched to any gene: 13. CDR1 MDHEN and CDR2 SYDVKM come from the germline V gene. This CDR3 has 17 residues. In DNA form, the CDR3 reads TGTGCCAGCAGAACCCGACAGGGAAACAGTCTGAACACTGAAGCTTTCTTT. It is translated as CASRTRQGNSLNTEAFF.